This entry lists 13 T cell receptor beta chains sequenced from one sample in a study of OX40 agonist ivuxolimab in advanced cancers. This table comes from immunoSEQ multiplex PCR, and its TCRdb copy is limited to in-frame clones, with some not included. The sample carries tens of thousands of clones, 80% to 90% recorded once. Sequencing was performed on CD4+ or CD8+ T cells sorted from blood, taken in a trial of the OX40 agonist ivuxolimab. The receptors stem from an adult with an advanced solid tumor such as melanoma, head and neck, liver or kidney cancer.

The chain joins TRBV11-2 to TRBJ2-7; 11 positions agree with TRBD2. This CDR3 has 16 residues. V lost 3 bases and J lost 5; bases outside the gene matches: 9. Germline loops: CDR1 SGHAT, CDR2 FQNNGV. CDR3 bases: TGTGCCAGCAGCTTTACTAGCGGGAGAATGGGCCACGAGCAGTACTTC. This encodes CASSFTSGRMGHEQYF.

This clone was detected once. The chain recombines TRBV6-6 with TRBJ1-4; a weak D match, TRBD1 (5 bases). CDR1 is MNHNY and CDR2 is SVGAGI in the germline V gene (reference sequence). This CDR3 has 14 amino acids. V was cut by 5 bases and J by 8 bases, with 15 bases left in between. The CDR3 sequence is CASSPGTAGEKLFF. The DNA of the CDR3 is TGTGCCAGCAGTCCCGGGACGGCGGGCGAAAAACTGTTTTTT.

The CDR3 protein is CSVAGQGGNQPQHF. The DNA for the CDR3 is TGCAGCGTTGCTGGGCAGGGCGGAAATCAGCCCCAGCATTTT. This sequence joins TRBV29-1 and TRBJ1-5; D possibly corresponds to TRBD1 (5 bases). Germline CDR1 is SQVTM and CDR2 is ANQGSEA. The CDR3 length is 14 residues. V was pared by 4 bases and J by 4 bases, with 14 bases between. The whole variable domain, filled in from reference TRBV29-1 and TRBJ1-5, reads SAVISQKPSRDICQRGTSLTIQCQVDSQVTMMFWYRQQPGQSLTLIATANQGSEATYESGFVIDKFPISRPNLTFSTLTVSNMSPEDSSIYLCSVAGQGGNQPQHFGDGTRLSIL.

This sequence joins TRBV11-3 and TRBJ1-4, with D possibly matching TRBD1 (5 bases). The germline V and J ends were trimmed by 1 base and 7 bases, with 19 bases remaining between them. This CDR3 has 17 amino acids. Germline V gives CDR1 SGHNT, CDR2 YENEEA. The CDR3 nucleotides are TGTGCCAGCAGCTTAGGGTCCCCGCGGGGGTCGGGTGAAAAACTGTTTTTT. Its translation is CASSLGSPRGSGEKLFF.

Notes on this clone: Other DNA sequences from this sample encode an identical CDR3 as well. This chain joins TRBV5-6 and TRBJ2-2; D is unresolved. The length of the CDR3 is 15 residues. Trimming removed 0 bases at V and 1 base at J, with 7 bases between. From germline, CDR1 is SGHDT and CDR2 YYEEEE. CDR3 residues: CASSLVGRNTGELFF. CDR3 in DNA: TGTGCCAGCAGCTTGGTAGGGCGGAACACCGGGGAGCTGTTTTTT.

The chain recombines TRBV7-9 with TRBJ2-7; D might be TRBD2 (7 bases). Germline values: CDR1 SEHNR, CDR2 FQNEAQ (reference sequence). The length of the CDR3 is 15 residues. The ends were cut back, 2 bases at V and 6 bases at J, with 17 bases in the middle. The CDR3 DNA sequence: TGTGCCAGCAGCTTATTGCAGGCGGGGGCCATCGAGCAGTACTTC. It codes for CASSLLQAGAIEQYF. Variable domain in full (rest from reference TRBV7-9 and TRBJ2-7): DTGVSQNPRHKITKRGQNVTFRCDPISEHNRLYWYRQTLGQGPEFLTYFQNEAQLEKSRLLSDRFSAERPKGSFSTLEIQRTEQGDSAMYLCASSLLQAGAIEQYFGPGTRLTVT.

This chain links TRBV27 with TRBJ2-2; perhaps TRBD1 as D (6 bases). V lost 2 bases to trimming and J lost 6 bases, with 7 bases between them. CDR1 and CDR2 from the germline V gene are MNHEY and SMNVEV (reference sequence). CDR3 size: 13 residues. The CDR3 is CASSLAGAGELFF. The CDR3 region has the DNA TGTGCCAGCAGTTTAGCAGGGGCCGGGGAGCTGTTTTTT.

This clone was counted a single time. CDR3 protein: CASSLSQGLTEAFF. The CDR3 nucleotides read TGCGCCAGCAGCTTGAGTCAGGGACTCACTGAAGCTTTCTTT. The V call is TRBV5-1, the J call TRBJ1-1, with D maybe TRBD1 (5 bases). Germline CDR1 reads SGHRS; CDR2 reads YFSETQ. The length of the CDR3 is 14 residues. V was trimmed by 1 base and J by 4 bases, leaving 11 bases between them.

This chain joins TRBV19 and TRBJ1-1; TRBD1 is a possible D gene (5 bases). This CDR3 spans 14 amino acids. Germline-derived CDR1 and CDR2 are LNHDA and SQIVND (reference sequence). Trimming took off 4 bases at V and 4 bases at J, with 13 bases between the two ends. The DNA of the CDR3 is TGTGCCAGTAGTACGAGCCCCGGGGCCACTGAAGCTTTCTTT. Translation gives CASSTSPGATEAFF. The full variable domain, in which reference TRBV19 and TRBJ1-1 provide the parts outside the CDR3, is DGGITQSPKYLFRKEGQNVTLSCEQNLNHDAMYWYRQDPGQGLRLIYYSQIVNDFQKGDIAEGYSVSREKKESFPLTVTSAQKNPTAFYLCASSTSPGATEAFFGQGTRLTVV.

V is TRBV4-1 and J is TRBJ2-3, with TRBD1 as a possible D gene (5 bases). V was pared by 4 bases and J by 4 bases, with 18 bases between. Germline V gene data show CDR1 as MGHRA and CDR2 as YSYEKL. The CDR3 totals 16 residues. The chain's CDR3 is CASSPKAMTEADTQYF. In DNA form, the CDR3 reads TGCGCCAGCAGCCCTAAAGCCATGACAGAAGCAGATACGCAGTATTTT.

The table lists this clone with a few counts. V gene TRBV2 combines with J gene TRBJ1-5; D is ambiguous. This CDR3 has 13 residues. Trimming cost V 5 bases and J 0 bases, with 5 bases left between them. Looked up from germline, CDR1 is SNHLY and CDR2 is FYNNEI. The CDR3 loop reads CASSQYSNQPQHF. CDR3 bases: TGTGCCAGCAGTCAGTATAGCAATCAGCCCCAGCATTTT.

The chain employs TRBV28 and TRBJ2-4; 14 bases are a match to TRBD2. The junction had 9 bases not matched to a gene; V was cut back by 5 bases and J by 0 bases. CDR3 size: 19 residues. Germline values: CDR1 MDHEN, CDR2 SYDVKM. The DNA for the CDR3 is TGTGCCAGCAGTCTTTCCCGACTAGCGGGAGGGCCAGCCAAAAACATTCAGTACTTC. This encodes CASSLSRLAGGPAKNIQYF.

J is TRBJ1-2 and V is TRBV15, with 11 bases that match TRBD1. Germline CDR1 reads LNHNV; CDR2 reads YYDKDF (reference sequence). This CDR3 is built from 14 residues. J was trimmed by 8 bases and V by 5 bases; bases with no gene match: 7. CDR3 DNA sequence: TGTGCCACCAGCCTTTCCGGGACAGGGGGAGGCTACACCTTC. Protein sequence: CATSLSGTGGGYTF.